Listed below are T cell receptor beta chains from one sample, sequenced in a study of STAT3 mutations in large granular lymphocyte leukemia. Profiled with immunoSEQ multiplex PCR; TCRdb holds only in-frame clones, not every one. Altogether approximately 3,200 clones are present, roughly 90% being singletons, with the ten largest covering around half. Source material: peripheral blood mononuclear cells. These receptors were obtained from a man in his forties or fifties with T-cell large granular lymphocyte leukemia. Some clones in this sample may be carry-over from other donors' samples. Both conserved end residues are part of each CDR3.

J | V | CDR3
TRBJ2-1 | TRBV19 | CASSIRNRVNEQFF
TRBJ1-5 | TRBV4-3 | CASSQDLTVNQPQHF
TRBJ1-1 | TRBV5-4 | CASSLDAITEAFF
TRBJ1-1 | TRBV19 | CASSNGGAYMNTEAFF
TRBJ1-6 | TRBV7-3 | CASSRDPELPLHF
TRBJ2-2 | TRBV5-1 | CASSLDDTGELFF
TRBJ2-7 | TRBV27 | CASRGRGTGVYEQYF
TRBJ1-5 | TRBV2 | CASRRGDLSNQPQHF
TRBJ2-2 | TRBV7-9 | CASSFYSRNTGELFF
TRBJ2-5 | TRBV12-5 | CASGLVGETQYF
TRBJ2-4 | TRBV15 | CATSGRGTGGGNIQYF
TRBJ2-7 | TRBV6-6 | CASTRAGSYEQYF
TRBJ1-1 | TRBV4-2 | CASSQGVGGNTEAFF
TRBJ1-3 | TRBV5-1 | CASSLDSIASGNTIYF
TRBJ2-5 | TRBV27 | CASSLGETQYF
TRBJ2-1 | TRBV5-1 | CASSLDPLRGGRGEQFF
TRBJ1-2 | TRBV4-2 | CASSQEALGYGYTF
TRBJ2-5 | TRBV29-1 | CSVEASGETQYF
TRBJ1-2 | TRBV5-6 | CASSLSRTTGYTF
TRBJ2-2 | TRBV11-2 | CASSLSGTEGTGELFF
TRBJ1-4 | TRBV5-1 | CASRFRDRGHEKLFF
TRBJ2-3 | TRBV6-6 | CASRASGGPTDTQYF
TRBJ1-6 | TRBV13 | CASSLESGGPLHF
TRBJ1-1 | TRBV15 | CATSSPLKGVGVDTEAFF
TRBJ1-2 | TRBV18 | CASSPEPGLYGYTF
TRBJ1-1 | TRBV30 | CALQGTMNTEAFF
TRBJ1-2 | TRBV29-1 | CSVEEPYGYTF
TRBJ2-7 | TRBV6-1 | CASRERTGAYYEQYF
TRBJ2-7 | TRBV7-9 | CASSFLDRADEQYF
TRBJ1-5 | TRBV19 | CASSMLGQGINQPQHF
TRBJ1-5 | TRBV5-1 | CASSLGPEYQPQHF
TRBJ2-1 | TRBV20-1 | CSAGRGDEQFF
TRBJ1-2 | TRBV6-1 | CASSEGPAGGYGYTF
TRBJ2-7 | TRBV2 | CASRTTQGQGLYEQYF
TRBJ2-1 | TRBV7-3 | CASSSEGVNEQFF
TRBJ2-7 | TRBV4-1 | CASRDGYTYEQYF
TRBJ2-3 | TRBV18 | CASSPTSGGGDTQYF
TRBJ1-2 | TRBV10-3 | CAIRPREGNYGYTF
TRBJ2-7 | TRBV28 | CASSGTGSSYEQYF
TRBJ2-7 | TRBV7-8 | CASSPHSTGRNYEQYF